The 28 T cell receptor beta chains below all came from one sample that was sequenced in a study of blood T cell repertoires in COVID-19 (dated by TCRdb to about 2020). The library was built by means of the immunoSEQ multiplex PCR assay. TCRdb carries this immuneACCESS record with in-frame sequences only. Its versions omit some clonotypes, under half of them owing to an unresolved V gene in the studies checked, with the rest unexplained. The sample profile shows fewer than 120,000 clones; approximately 82% of them were found once. The ten largest clonotypes hold around 3.5% of the sample. The sample consisted of peripheral blood. These receptors were obtained from a woman older than 75 with acute or convalescent COVID-19.

The chain joins TRBV19 to TRBJ1-1; possible D gene TRBD1, 6 bases. The CDR3 runs 14 residues. V lost 3 bases and J lost 1, with 9 bases in between. Germline assignment: CDR1 LNHDA and CDR2 SQIVND (reference sequence). The CDR3 sequence: CASSMGAANTEAFF. For the CDR3, the DNA is TGTGCCAGTAGTATGGGGGCTGCGAACACTGAAGCTTTCTTT. The full variable domain, its missing parts supplied by reference TRBV19 and TRBJ1-1, is DGGITQSPKYLFRKEGQNVTLSCEQNLNHDAMYWYRQDPGQGLRLIYYSQIVNDFQKGDIAEGYSVSREKKESFPLTVTSAQKNPTAFYLCASSMGAANTEAFFGQGTRLTVV.

This chain's CDR3 is CASSVDPTGWAFF. CDR3 bases: TGTGCCAGCAGCGTAGACCCCACAGGTTGGGCTTTCTTT. The rearrangement links TRBV9 to TRBJ1-1; TRBD1 might be the D (5 bases). This CDR3 spans 13 amino acids. Trimming cost V 0 bases and J 11 bases, with 14 bases left between them. Germline V gives CDR1 SGDLS, CDR2 YYNGEE.

This clone was counted only a few times. The V and J genes are TRBV19 and TRBJ2-6; 7 bases fit TRBD1. This CDR3 has 16 residues. Unmatched junction bases numbered 11, after V lost 9 bases and J lost 3 bases. In germline, CDR1 is LNHDA, CDR2 SQIVND (reference sequence). The DNA of the CDR3 is TGTGCCAGCCGGGACAGCCTCTGGGGTGGGGCCAACGTCCTGACTTTC. Encoded protein: CASRDSLWGGANVLTF.

CDR3 sequence (DNA): TGTGCCAGTAAGGCGGGGACAGCGAACACCGGGGAGCTGTTTTTT. Translation: CASKAGTANTGELFF. This rearrangement joins TRBV19 to TRBJ2-2; TRBD1 is a possible D gene (7 bases). The germline gives CDR1 LNHDA, CDR2 SQIVND (reference sequence). Trimming took off 7 bases at V and 0 bases at J, with 12 bases between the two ends. The CDR3 length is 15 residues.

The V call is TRBV6-5, the J call TRBJ1-1; D perhaps matches TRBD1 (6 bases). Germline V CDR1 and CDR2: MNHEY, SVGAGI. V was clipped by 4 bases and J by 6 bases, with 15 bases between them. The CDR3 spans 14 residues. CDR3 sequence reads: CASSWGPGQPEAFF. The CDR3 DNA sequence: TGTGCCAGCAGTTGGGGACCCGGACAGCCTGAAGCTTTCTTT.

The chain employs TRBV4-3 and TRBJ2-5; 10 positions match TRBD2. CDR3 length equals 17 residues. The V gene's germline CDR1 is LGHNA and CDR2 YSLEER. The V and J ends lost 1 base and 6 bases, in that order; junction bases with no gene match: 11. This CDR3 is CASSQGSPSGRSQTQYF. The CDR3 region has the DNA TGCGCCAGCAGCCAAGGAAGTCCTAGCGGGAGATCTCAGACCCAGTACTTC.

This clone was counted only a few times. This rearrangement joins TRBV28 to TRBJ1-1; tentatively, D is TRBD1 (5 bases). The CDR3 runs to 13 residues. Between the trimmed V and J ends, which lost 3 bases and 11 bases, there was a span of 16 bases. Per germline, CDR1 MDHEN and CDR2 SYDVKM. CDR3 sequence (DNA): TGTGCCAGCAGTTTGTCCCAGGGAAGGTATGCTTTCTTT. As protein: CASSLSQGRYAFF.

This chain connects TRBV9 to TRBJ2-7, with TRBD2 matching 11 bases. CDR3 size: 16 residues. Trimming removed 0 bases from V and 1 base from J; junction bases left unmatched: 3. Germline-derived CDR1 and CDR2 are SGDLS and YYNGEE. The CDR3 coding sequence is TGTGCCAGCAGCGTAGGTACTAGCGGGGGATCCTACGAGCAGTACTTC. The encoded protein is CASSVGTSGGSYEQYF.

V and J are TRBV6-5 and TRBJ1-2; a weak D match, TRBD1 (5 bases). V lost 6 bases and J 7 bases, leaving 18 bases between the germline ends. CDR1 and CDR2 (germline): MNHEY, SVGAGI. This CDR3 comprises 14 residues. The CDR3 sequence is CASRANTGAAGYTF. CDR3 nucleotide sequence: TGTGCCAGCAGGGCAAATACAGGAGCCGCTGGCTACACCTTC.

V usage is TRBV3-1 (or the pseudogene TRBV3-2) and J usage is TRBJ2-7; 8 positions match TRBD2. V was clipped by 8 bases and J by 1 base; unmatched bases: 4. The CDR3 sequence is 13 residues long. Looked up from germline, CDR1 is LGHDT and CDR2 is YNNKEL (reference sequence). The CDR3 sequence: CASRGGPSYEQYF. In DNA, the CDR3 is TGTGCCAGCCGGGGGGGTCCATCCTACGAGCAGTACTTC.

The rearrangement joins TRBV18 to TRBJ2-4, with TRBD1 matching over 7 bases. The junction had 7 bases not matched to a gene; V was cut back by 3 bases and J by 8 bases. Germline V gene lookup returns CDR1 KGHSH and CDR2 LQKENI. This CDR3 is built from 14 residues. DNA of the CDR3: TGTGCCAGCTCACCTTTGACAGGGCTTGACATTCAGTACTTC. Protein: CASSPLTGLDIQYF.

The rearrangement links TRBV6-6 to TRBJ2-7, with TRBD1 matching 10 bases. Germline V gives CDR1 MNHNY, CDR2 SVGAGI (reference sequence). The CDR3 consists of 14 residues. V gave up 5 bases and J gave up 2 bases; unmatched junction bases: 3. In DNA, the CDR3 is TGTGCCAGCAGTGGACAGGGGGAAACCTACGAGCAGTACTTC. Translated: CASSGQGETYEQYF.

This clone was detected only a few times. This sequence joins TRBV27 and TRBJ1-1; TRBD1 matches at 11 bases. CDR3 length: 14 amino acids. Germline values: CDR1 MNHEY, CDR2 SMNVEV (reference sequence). V lost 7 bases and J lost 6; bases outside the gene matches: 7. In nucleotides, the CDR3 is TGTGCCAGCACACGGACAGGGGGCGAGGCTGAAGCTTTCTTT. Amino acids: CASTRTGGEAEAFF.

The chain links TRBV9 to TRBJ2-3; 7 positions match TRBD2. After removal of 1 base from V and 6 bases from J, the junction contained 14 bases not matched to a gene. From germline, CDR1 is SGDLS and CDR2 YYNGEE. CDR3 size: 17 residues. The CDR3 spells CASSVSASGWSIDTQYF. The CDR3 nucleotides are TGTGCCAGCAGCGTATCCGCTAGCGGTTGGTCCATCGATACGCAGTATTTT.

The chain has TRBV30 and TRBJ2-1; D call uncertain. V lost 5 bases, J lost 3 bases, and 11 bases lay in between. CDR3 size: 13 residues. Germline-derived CDR1 and CDR2 are GTSNPN and SVGIG (reference sequence). The CDR3 loop is CAWASPLYNEQFF. DNA for the CDR3: TGTGCCTGGGCCTCTCCACTCTACAATGAGCAGTTCTTC.

V is TRBV6-2 or TRBV6-3 and J is TRBJ2-7, with D perhaps TRBD1 (6 bases). CDR1 and CDR2 (germline): MNHEY, SVGEGT. V was cut by 0 bases and J by 3 bases, with 15 bases left in between. This CDR3 region has 16 residues. The CDR3 loop is CASSYSILDRSYEQYF. CDR3 bases: TGTGCCAGCAGTTACTCGATTTTGGACAGAAGCTACGAGCAGTACTTC.

The genes are TRBV6-5 and TRBJ1-2, with TRBD1 as a possible D gene (5 bases). The germline V and J ends were trimmed by 5 bases and 2 bases, with 12 bases remaining between them. The CDR3 totals 14 residues. Per the germline V gene, CDR1 is MNHEY and CDR2 is SVGAGI. CDR3 DNA sequence: TGTGCCAGCAGTCGGACCAGGGAAAACTATGGCTACACCTTC. Protein: CASSRTRENYGYTF.

The gene calls are TRBV30 and TRBJ2-3; 7 bases match TRBD1. CDR1 GTSNPN and CDR2 SVGIG come from the germline V gene (reference sequence). This CDR3 region has 12 residues. Unmatched junction bases numbered 8, after V lost 0 bases and J lost 14 bases. CDR3 DNA sequence: TGTGCCTGGAGTGTACAACAGGGGCCTCCGTATTTT. Translating gives CAWSVQQGPPYF.

The genes are TRBV7-3 and TRBJ2-7, with 11 bases that match TRBD1. Germline trimming cut 5 bases from V and 3 bases from J; bases unmatched to any gene: 6. Per the germline V gene, CDR1 is SGHTA and CDR2 is FQGTGA. The CDR3 has 15 amino acids. DNA of the CDR3: TGTGCCAGCAGCCCAACCGGGACAGGGGGCTACGAGCAGTACTTC. It is translated as CASSPTGTGGYEQYF.

This chain links TRBV19 with TRBJ2-2; weak D call: TRBD1 (5 bases). Germline lookup yields CDR1 LNHDA and CDR2 SQIVND (reference sequence). The CDR3 covers 15 residues. Trimming pared 4 bases from V and 1 base from J, leaving 10 bases between. The CDR3 coding sequence is TGTGCCAGTAGTAAACGACAGTTGAACACCGGGGAGCTGTTTTTT. Translating gives CASSKRQLNTGELFF.

This clone appeared many times. The gene calls are TRBV11-3 and TRBJ2-7; 7 bases agree with TRBD2. CDR1 SGHNT and CDR2 YENEEA come from the germline V gene. CDR3 length: 15 residues. V lost 3 bases and J lost 0; bases outside the gene matches: 5. CDR3 DNA: TGTGCCAGCAGCTTTGCTAGCGGTAACTCCTACGAGCAGTACTTC. Protein sequence: CASSFASGNSYEQYF.

The J gene is TRBJ2-1, the V gene TRBV30, with TRBD2 matching over 13 bases. The ends lost 3 bases at V and 9 bases at J; junction bases unmatched: 5. Per the germline V gene, CDR1 is GTSNPN and CDR2 is SVGIG (reference sequence). The CDR3 is made up of 14 amino acids. CDR3 bases: TGTGCCTGGAGACTAGCGGGAGGGCAAGGTGAGCAGTTCTTC. Its protein is CAWRLAGGQGEQFF.

This sequence joins TRBV4-3 and TRBJ1-3; weak D call: TRBD1 (5 bases). Trimming left V 4 bases short and J 0 bases short, with 10 bases between. Per germline, CDR1 LGHNA and CDR2 YSLEER. This CDR3 is built from 15 residues. The CDR3 DNA sequence: TGCGCCAGCAGCCGGTCGGACAACTCTGGAAACACCATATATTTT. Translating gives CASSRSDNSGNTIYF.

The chain uses TRBV18 and TRBJ2-7; 10 positions match TRBD2. Germline V CDR1 and CDR2: KGHSH, LQKENI. The length of the CDR3 is 15 residues. J lost 7 bases, V lost 2 bases, and 8 bases had no gene match. CDR3 DNA: TGTGCCAGCTCACCAACTAGCGGGACCCTCGGAGAGCAGTACTTC. Its translation is CASSPTSGTLGEQYF.

The V call is TRBV19, the J call TRBJ2-7; 9 nucleotides align to TRBD2. The CDR3 covers 13 residues. CDR1 is LNHDA and CDR2 is SQIVND in the germline V gene (reference sequence). V gave up 5 bases and J gave up 6 bases; unmatched junction bases: 5. CDR3: CASSWGLASEQYF. The CDR3 coding sequence is TGTGCCAGTAGTTGGGGACTAGCTAGCGAGCAGTACTTC.

The chain joins TRBV28 to TRBJ2-5; 12 positions agree with TRBD2. The germline V gene has CDR1 MDHEN and CDR2 SYDVKM. Germline trimming cut 5 bases from V and 4 bases from J; bases unmatched to any gene: 8. There are 16 residues in the CDR3. CDR3 amino acids: CASSRPSGRGRETQYF. For the CDR3, the DNA is TGTGCCAGCAGTCGCCCTAGCGGGAGGGGACGAGAGACCCAGTACTTC.

V and J are TRBV2 and TRBJ1-3; a weak D match, TRBD1 (5 bases). This CDR3 has 13 amino acids. V lost 7 bases and J lost 10, with 17 bases in between. Germline lookup yields CDR1 SNHLY and CDR2 FYNNEI. The CDR3 loop reads CASTGDGRLTIYF. The CDR3 DNA is TGTGCCAGCACTGGGGACGGGAGGTTGACCATATATTTT.

This clone has a handful of counts. The rearrangement links TRBV6-5 to TRBJ2-7; tentatively, D is TRBD1 (6 bases). V lost 7 bases and J lost 7, with 20 bases in between. Looked up from germline, CDR1 is MNHEY and CDR2 is SVGAGI. CDR3 length: 14 residues. CDR3 sequence reads: CASNSDRYPREQYF. The DNA for the CDR3 is TGTGCCAGCAACAGCGACAGGTATCCTCGAGAGCAGTACTTC.